This passage covers 21 T cell receptor beta chains from one sample sequenced in a study of identical twins. In TCRdb, the 5' RACE reads were re-called with MiXCR into one record per CDR3 protein. The sample contains 570,000 or so distinct CDR3 sequences, nearly 10% of which appear only once. These data were likewise used in another study, on yellow fever vaccine responses in identical twins.

Material: PBMCs. These receptors all come from a woman aged 18-35 years in good health.

The chain joins TRBV6-2 or TRBV6-3 to TRBJ2-7; D not certain. Germline CDR1 and CDR2: MNHEY and SVGEGT. The CDR3 length is 14 residues. V dropped 2 bases and J dropped 5 bases, with 13 bases sitting between them. CDR3 residues: CASSYTPYENEQYF. The CDR3 DNA sequence: TGTGCCAGCAGTTACACCCCTTATGAGAACGAGCAGTACTTC.

This clonotype has at least ten counts. The chain joins TRBV7-2 to TRBJ2-2; TRBD1 is a possible D gene (5 bases). With 1 base removed from V and 5 bases from J, the gap between germline ends came to 11 bases. The CDR3 loop spans 15 amino acids. CDR1 is SGHTA and CDR2 is FQGNSA in the germline V gene. The CDR3, as DNA: TGTGCCAGCAGCTTAGGTGGGGCAGGGACCGGGGAGCTGTTTTTT. Amino acids: CASSLGGAGTGELFF.

CDR3 loop: CASSPRQGAGNTIYF. CDR3 DNA sequence: TGTGCCAGCAGCCCTCGACAGGGGGCAGGAAACACCATATATTTT. This rearrangement joins TRBV11-2 to TRBJ1-3; 10 bases match TRBD1. Germline CDR1 reads SGHAT; CDR2 reads FQNNGV. With V trimmed by 5 bases and J by 4 bases, 5 bases remained unmatched. There are 15 residues in the CDR3.

The chain has TRBV6-5 and TRBJ1-3; D not resolved. The CDR3 length is 15 residues. CDR1 is MNHEY, CDR2 SVGAGI, per germline. Between the trimmed V and J ends, which lost 0 bases and 4 bases, there was a span of 10 bases. The CDR3 loop reads CASSYSSSIGNTIYF. In DNA form, the CDR3 reads TGTGCCAGCAGTTACTCTTCATCCATCGGAAACACCATATATTTT.

This clonotype was found once. The chain employs TRBV7-8 and TRBJ1-4, with 7 bases lining up with TRBD1. The CDR3 is 15 amino acids. Germline values: CDR1 SGHVS, CDR2 FQNEAQ. J lost 7 bases, V lost 5 bases, and 10 bases had no gene match. The CDR3 is CASSDRQGIIEKLFF. DNA for the CDR3: TGTGCCAGCAGCGACCGACAGGGAATCATTGAAAAACTGTTTTTT.

This clonotype was found a few times. This chain links TRBV25-1 with TRBJ1-4; no reliable D call. Germline V gene sequence: CDR1 MGHDK, CDR2 SYGVNS. With 3 bases removed from V and 7 bases from J, the gap between germline ends came to 6 bases. The CDR3 length is 12 residues. The CDR3 sequence: CASSDGLEKLFF. In nucleotides, the CDR3 is TGTGCCAGCAGTGACGGGCTTGAAAAACTGTTTTTT.

This clonotype was counted at least ten times. The chain combines TRBV5-5 with TRBJ2-7; unclear D gene. The germline V gene has CDR1 SGHKS and CDR2 YYEKEE (reference sequence). The CDR3 runs 16 residues. Trimming cost V 0 bases and J 3 bases, with 16 bases left between them. Here the CDR3 reads CASSLAQSLRNYEQYF. The CDR3 nucleotides read TGTGCCAGCAGCTTGGCCCAGTCCCTAAGAAACTACGAGCAGTACTTC.

V and J are TRBV12-3 or TRBV12-4 and TRBJ1-5; possibly TRBD1 for D (6 bases). The CDR3 runs to 14 residues. The V end lost 5 bases, the J end lost 7 bases, and 15 bases lay between the germline ends. The CDR3 protein is CASSPRGGRQPQHF. CDR3 DNA sequence: TGTGCCAGCAGTCCCAGGGGCGGGCGGCAGCCCCAGCATTTT.

This chain connects TRBV20-1 to TRBJ2-2; tentative D call: TRBD1 (6 bases). Germline CDR1 reads DFQATT; CDR2 reads SNEGSKA (reference sequence). The CDR3 sequence is 13 residues long. With 6 bases removed from V and 6 bases from J, the gap between germline ends came to 14 bases. The chain's CDR3 is CSAYNRVAGELFF. CDR3 bases: TGCAGTGCGTATAACAGGGTCGCCGGGGAGCTGTTTTTT.

This clonotype has a handful of counts. The rearrangement joins TRBV6-2 or TRBV6-3 to TRBJ2-7; 12 bases agree with TRBD2. The CDR3 contains 17 residues. V lost 7 bases and J lost 2; bases outside the gene matches: 12. In germline, CDR1 is MNHEY, CDR2 SVGEGT. The CDR3 here is CASIPGLAGLSTYEQYF. CDR3 in DNA: TGTGCCAGCATCCCGGGACTAGCGGGTCTGTCGACCTACGAGCAGTACTTC.

This clonotype was counted many times. This sequence joins TRBV20-1 and TRBJ2-2, with D possibly being TRBD1 or TRBD2 (5 bases each). V was cut by 6 bases and J by 1 base, with 18 bases left in between. Germline-derived CDR1 and CDR2 are DFQATT and SNEGSKA (reference sequence). The CDR3 runs to 16 residues. CDR3 sequence: CSANPPGTLNTGELFF. As DNA, the CDR3 is TGCAGTGCGAACCCGCCAGGGACGCTGAACACCGGGGAGCTGTTTTTT.

This clonotype was detected many times. CDR3 loop: CASSLAGQGGEETQYF. The CDR3 nucleotides read TGCGCCAGCAGCTTGGCCGGACAGGGGGGTGAAGAGACCCAGTACTTC. This rearrangement joins TRBV5-1 to TRBJ2-5; 10 bases agree with TRBD1. This CDR3 has 16 residues. J lost 3 bases, V lost 0 bases, and 5 bases had no gene match. The V gene's germline CDR1 is SGHRS and CDR2 YFSETQ.

This clonotype was found many times. J is TRBJ2-3 and V is TRBV7-2; 11 bases fit TRBD2. The CDR3 sequence is 16 residues long. V lost 5 bases to trimming and J lost 7 bases; unmatched junction nucleotides: 11. Germline CDR1 is SGHTA and CDR2 is FQGNSA. CDR3 bases: TGTGCCAGCAGCCCCCGAATAGCGGGGGGGTTTTATACGCAGTATTTT. This sequence encodes CASSPRIAGGFYTQYF.

The genes are TRBV25-1 and TRBJ1-1; D gene unclear. The germline gives CDR1 MGHDK, CDR2 SYGVNS. The CDR3 is 12 amino acids. Trimming took off 2 bases at V and 1 base at J, with 2 bases between the two ends. The CDR3 DNA follows: TGTGCCAGCAGTGAACGGAACACTGAAGCTTTCTTT. Translation: CASSERNTEAFF.

This sequence joins TRBV10-3 and TRBJ2-1; 7 bases align to TRBD2. The CDR3 length is 19 residues. The V gene's germline CDR1 is ENHRY and CDR2 SYGVKD. V lost 3 bases and J lost 0; bases outside the gene matches: 14. The CDR3 DNA reads TGTGCCATCAGTGACTCCGGGGGAGGGCGAAAGGGCTCCTACAATGAGCAGTTCTTC. Encoded protein: CAISDSGGGRKGSYNEQFF.

The V call is TRBV12-3 or TRBV12-4, the J call TRBJ2-5; D not certain. The CDR3 is made up of 15 amino acids. Trimming took off 5 bases at V and 7 bases at J, with 20 bases between the two ends. The CDR3 DNA reads TGTGCCAGCAGTGCCCCCCTGACACTGCAATGGACCCAGTACTTC. Translation gives CASSAPLTLQWTQYF.

This chain joins TRBV7-3 and TRBJ2-3; D may be TRBD2 (5 bases). The CDR3 spans 15 residues. The germline CDR1 and CDR2 sequences are SGHTA and FQGTGA. V was shortened by 1 base and J by 3 bases, with 11 bases between the two germline ends. The DNA of the CDR3 is TGTGCCAGCAGCTTAAGAGGGATCGGGACAGATACGCAGTATTTT. Translated: CASSLRGIGTDTQYF.

This clonotype showed up many times. It is unclear where the CDR3 begins or ends on the DNA, so no DNA is shown, and the CDR3 is as TCRdb lists it. The V gene is TRBV7-9, the J gene TRBJ2-5. The CDR3 comprises 13 residues, both ends counted. The germline V gene has CDR1 SEHNR and CDR2 FQNEAQ (reference sequence). The CDR3 region is CASSLGTTSGQYF.

This clonotype was detected ten times or more. The V call is TRBV6-4, the J call TRBJ2-3; 10 bases agree with TRBD2. The trim removed 2 bases at V and 1 base at J, leaving 3 bases unmatched. CDR3 size: 16 residues. Germline CDR1 and CDR2: MRHNA and SNTAGT. The CDR3 loop reads CASSDRGLAGTDTQYF. The CDR3, as DNA: TGTGCCAGCAGTGACCGAGGACTAGCGGGCACAGATACGCAGTATTTT.

This clonotype was seen many times. This sequence joins TRBV29-1 and TRBJ2-3; D unclear. The length of the CDR3 is 12 residues. Trimming left V 6 bases short and J 9 bases short, with 16 bases between. Germline CDR1 is SQVTM and CDR2 is ANQGSEA. The CDR3: CSVVGPADTQYF. As DNA, the CDR3 is TGCAGCGTAGTTGGGCCGGCCGACACGCAGTATTTT.

The chain uses TRBV4-3 and TRBJ2-7, with D perhaps being TRBD1 or TRBD2 (5 bases each). Trimming left V 0 bases short and J 2 bases short, with 14 bases between. Germline V CDR1 and CDR2: LGHNA, YSLEER. The CDR3 extends over 16 amino acids. CDR3 bases: TGCGCCAGCAGCCAAGATTGGGGCGGGCTACCCTACGAGCAGTACTTC. It yields the protein CASSQDWGGLPYEQYF.